This T cell receptor beta chain was retrieved from a study of cytomegalovirus exposure and HLA in healthy donors. This CDR3 contains 12 residues. CDR1 SGDLS and CDR2 YYNGEE come from the germline V gene. The V end was cut by 0 bases, the J end by 6 bases, with 3 bases between. PCR used 60 Vbeta primers and 13 Jbeta primers. Sequencing used immunoSEQ multiplex PCR; TCRdb keeps in-frame clones, though not all of them. This sample has hundreds of thousands of clones; 70% to 90% occur once, and the top ten carry 0.2% to 0.3%. Donors consisted of healthy bone marrow donors. This chain connects TRBV9 to TRBJ2-2; no definite D call. Sequences were obtained from PBMCs. The receptor was derived from a girl aged 2 to 9 in good health and CMV-seronegative. The CDR3 reads CASSVASGELFF. Written as DNA, the CDR3 is TGTGCCAGCAGCGTAGCTTCCGGGGAGCTGTTTTTT.